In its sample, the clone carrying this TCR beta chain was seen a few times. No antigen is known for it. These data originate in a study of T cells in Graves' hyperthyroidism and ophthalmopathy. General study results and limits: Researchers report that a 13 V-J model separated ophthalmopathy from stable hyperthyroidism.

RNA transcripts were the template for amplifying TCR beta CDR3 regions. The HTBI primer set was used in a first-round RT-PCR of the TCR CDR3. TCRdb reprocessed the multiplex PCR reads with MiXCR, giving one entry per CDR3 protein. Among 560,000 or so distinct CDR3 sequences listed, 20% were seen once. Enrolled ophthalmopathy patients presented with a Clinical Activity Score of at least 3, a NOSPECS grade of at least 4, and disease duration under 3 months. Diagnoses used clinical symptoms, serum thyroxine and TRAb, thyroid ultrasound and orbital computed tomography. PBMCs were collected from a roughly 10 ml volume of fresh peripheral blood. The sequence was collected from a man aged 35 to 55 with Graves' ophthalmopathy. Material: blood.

Here the CDR3 DNA reads TGTGCCAGCAGGTCCGGGACTAGCGGGAGAGGGGGGGAGACCCAGTACTTC. Encoded protein: CASRSGTSGRGGETQYF. The chain carries TRBV28 and TRBJ2-5; 14 bases align to TRBD2. This CDR3 comprises 17 residues. CDR1 is MDHEN and CDR2 is SYDVKM in the germline V gene. The ends lost 6 bases at V and 5 bases at J; junction bases unmatched: 11.